Below are 22 T cell receptor beta chains sequenced from a single sample in a study of cytomegalovirus exposure and HLA in healthy donors. It was with 60 Vbeta and 13 Jbeta primers that the PCR ran. Data came from immunoSEQ multiplex PCR; TCRdb stores just in-frame clones and leaves some out. The repertoire holds around 110,000 clones, with under 85% as singletons. The material sequenced was PBMCs. These receptors all stem from a woman aged 18-29 years in good health and CMV-seronegative.

The chain recombines TRBV6-1 with TRBJ1-1; D call uncertain. V was trimmed by 8 bases and J by 2 bases, leaving 12 bases between them. Germline V gives CDR1 MNHNS, CDR2 SASEGT. This CDR3 has 13 amino acids. The CDR3 spells CASRIFVNTEAFF. The DNA for the CDR3 is TGTGCCAGCCGTATCTTTGTTAACACTGAAGCTTTCTTT.

The rearrangement uses TRBV10-2 and TRBJ2-6; D is perhaps TRBD1 (6 bases). The CDR3 totals 17 residues. V shed 7 bases and J shed 0 bases, with 16 bases lying between them. Looked up from germline, CDR1 is WSHSY and CDR2 is SAAADI. CDR3 coding DNA: TGCGCCAGCAAGACAGGTCCTCCCTACTCTGGGGCCAACGTCCTGACTTTC. Residues: CASKTGPPYSGANVLTF.

This clone was observed once. This CDR3 reads CASSSAGGEQFF. As DNA, the CDR3 is TGTGCCAGCAGTTCAGCGGGAGGTGAGCAGTTCTTC. This rearrangement joins TRBV7-9 to TRBJ2-1, with 9 bases that match TRBD2. Losses at the gene ends were 6 bases for V and 9 bases for J; bases not matched to a gene: 3. The CDR3 length is 12 residues. Germline CDR1 reads SEHNR; CDR2 reads FQNEAQ (reference sequence).

This clone was seen only a few times. V and J are TRBV30 and TRBJ2-5; D might be TRBD1 (6 bases). The CDR3 contains 15 residues. V lost 7 bases and J 5 bases, leaving 23 bases between the germline ends. Germline loops: CDR1 GTSNPN, CDR2 SVGIG (reference sequence). CDR3: CASTLGQFLEETQYF. CDR3 nucleotide sequence: TGTGCCTCCACACTAGGACAGTTCCTTGAGGAGACCCAGTACTTC.

The sample holds a few counts of this clone. The chain couples TRBV7-8 to TRBJ1-5; maybe TRBD1 (6 bases). Trimming took off 8 bases at V and 6 bases at J, with 32 bases between the two ends. The germline V gene encodes CDR1 SGHVS and CDR2 FQNEAQ. The CDR3 sequence is 19 residues long. The CDR3 region is CASALRGNGVGAWGQPQHF. Written as DNA, the CDR3 is TGTGCCAGCGCCCTTAGGGGGAACGGGGTTGGGGCGTGGGGTCAGCCCCAGCATTTT.

The chain employs TRBV6-1 and TRBJ1-5; D might be TRBD1 (5 bases). CDR1 MNHNS and CDR2 SASEGT come from the germline V gene. The CDR3 has 14 residues. V lost 2 bases, J lost 10 bases, and 15 bases lay in between. The CDR3 nucleotides read TGTGCCAGCAGTGAAACAGGCAGGTCTGGCCCCCAGCATTTT. This gives the protein CASSETGRSGPQHF.

The V and J genes are TRBV7-2 and TRBJ1-2, with a possible D match to TRBD1 (6 bases). Germline-derived CDR1 and CDR2 are SGHTA and FQGNSA. The CDR3 is 16 amino acids. V lost 2 bases, J lost 4 bases, and 17 bases lay in between. The CDR3 protein is CASSLWRGGAPYGYTF. CDR3 nucleotides: TGTGCCAGCAGCTTATGGAGAGGGGGTGCCCCCTATGGCTACACCTTC.

Within the sample, this clone is medium-sized. V usage is TRBV7-6 and J usage is TRBJ1-3, with D perhaps TRBD1 (5 bases). Trimming cost V 5 bases and J 2 bases, with 13 bases left between them. Germline V gene lookup returns CDR1 SGHVS and CDR2 FNYEAQ. The CDR3 extends over 15 amino acids. The CDR3 loop is CASSLVRAPGNTIYF. CDR3 bases: TGTGCCAGCAGCCTGGTCAGGGCCCCTGGAAACACCATATATTTT.

The J gene is TRBJ1-2, the V gene TRBV2, with 11 nucleotides matching TRBD1. The CDR3 runs to 15 residues. With V trimmed by 0 bases and J by 8 bases, 5 bases remained unmatched. Germline CDR1 SNHLY, CDR2 FYNNEI. CDR3 protein: CASSEARWTGGGYTF. In DNA, the CDR3 is TGTGCCAGCAGTGAAGCTAGGTGGACAGGGGGCGGCTACACCTTC.

The chain recombines TRBV7-9 with TRBJ2-1, with D hard to call. CDR1 and CDR2 from the germline V gene are SEHNR and FQNEAQ (reference sequence). The CDR3 is 13 residues long. V lost 1 base to trimming and J lost 5 bases, with 6 bases between them. DNA for the CDR3: TGTGCCAGCAGCTTAGTGCAGAACAATGAGCAGTTCTTC. Its translation is CASSLVQNNEQFF.

V and J are TRBV4-1 and TRBJ1-1, with TRBD1 identical over 7 bases. The CDR3 covers 14 residues. The V gene end was trimmed by 2 bases and the J gene end by 2 bases; junction bases not matched to a gene: 2. Germline V lookup: CDR1 MGHRA, CDR2 YSYEKL. CDR3 sequence: CASSQRDSNTEAFF. The CDR3 DNA sequence: TGCGCCAGCAGCCAAAGGGACAGCAACACTGAAGCTTTCTTT.

This rearrangement joins TRBV9 to TRBJ2-3; the D gene is possibly TRBD2 (5 bases). Trimming took off 4 bases at V and 2 bases at J, with 11 bases between the two ends. The CDR3 has 14 residues. Germline V CDR1 and CDR2: SGDLS, YYNGEE. CDR3 region: CASSLEDFTDTQYF. In DNA, the CDR3 is TGTGCCAGCAGCTTAGAGGACTTCACAGATACGCAGTATTTT.

The chain carries TRBV6-5 and TRBJ2-1; 7 bases line up with TRBD1. The V gene's germline CDR1 is MNHEY and CDR2 SVGAGI. The CDR3 is 16 amino acids. Germline trimming cut 2 bases from V and 0 bases from J; bases unmatched to any gene: 4. This CDR3 reads CASSYGTVSSYNEQFF. In DNA, the CDR3 is TGTGCCAGCAGTTACGGGACAGTCAGCTCCTACAATGAGCAGTTCTTC.

This chain joins TRBV10-3 and TRBJ2-1, with D perhaps TRBD1 (5 bases). CDR1 ENHRY and CDR2 SYGVKD come from the germline V gene. V lost 5 bases to trimming and J lost 5 bases, with 7 bases between them. The CDR3 sequence is 12 residues long. CDR3 sequence: CAISRGNNEQFF. The CDR3 DNA follows: TGTGCCATCAGTAGGGGAAACAATGAGCAGTTCTTC.

J is TRBJ1-6 and V is TRBV27; D remains ambiguous. V was cut by 7 bases and J by 4 bases, with 20 bases left in between. The length of the CDR3 is 17 residues. Germline lookup yields CDR1 MNHEY and CDR2 SMNVEV (reference sequence). The CDR3 DNA reads TGTGCCAGCACTCCACTGGAGGGAGCCTTTTATAATTCACCCCTCCACTTT. This encodes CASTPLEGAFYNSPLHF.

This clone was counted a few times. The rearrangement uses TRBV19 and TRBJ1-1; 11 bases agree with TRBD1. V lost 6 bases and J lost 6; bases outside the gene matches: 6. The CDR3 extends over 14 amino acids. Per germline, CDR1 LNHDA and CDR2 SQIVND (reference sequence). CDR3 amino acids: CASSRDRGFPEAFF. The CDR3 DNA sequence: TGTGCCAGTAGCCGGGACAGGGGGTTCCCTGAAGCTTTCTTT.

This chain uses TRBV2 with TRBJ1-2, with TRBD1 as a possible D gene (6 bases). With 8 bases removed from V and 7 bases from J, the gap between germline ends came to 17 bases. CDR1 is SNHLY and CDR2 is FYNNEI in the germline V gene. This CDR3 comprises 13 residues. The CDR3, as DNA: TGTGCCAGCGACCCAGGGGTGGGTAGTGGCTACACCTTC. It yields the protein CASDPGVGSGYTF.

The CDR3 reads CASSIRTGADGGYTF. The CDR3 nucleotides read TGTGCCAGCAGCATCCGGACAGGGGCGGACGGTGGCTACACCTTC. The chain recombines TRBV9 with TRBJ1-2; 9 positions match TRBD1. With V trimmed by 4 bases and J by 7 bases, 11 bases remained unmatched. Germline loops: CDR1 SGDLS, CDR2 YYNGEE. The CDR3 has 15 amino acids.

The chain links TRBV5-1 to TRBJ2-7, with TRBD2 matching over 9 bases. Trimming at V came to 2 bases and at J to 5 bases, leaving 5 bases not matched to a gene. CDR1 and CDR2 (germline): SGHRS, YFSETQ. There are 14 residues in the CDR3. The CDR3 sequence is CASSFLAGRDEQYF. CDR3 DNA sequence: TGCGCCAGCAGCTTCCTAGCGGGGAGAGACGAGCAGTACTTC.

The rearrangement uses TRBV11-3 and TRBJ2-2; 8 positions match TRBD1. CDR3 size: 17 residues. Per germline, CDR1 SGHNT and CDR2 YENEEA. J lost 8 bases, V lost 1 base, and 12 bases had no gene match. CDR3 nucleotide sequence: TGTGCCAGCAGCTTAGGGCCTCTTTCGCAGGGGGCTGGGGAGCTGTTTTTT. Translating it yields CASSLGPLSQGAGELFF.

The V and J genes are TRBV30 and TRBJ2-7; D call uncertain. CDR1 and CDR2 from the germline V gene are GTSNPN and SVGIG (reference sequence). The CDR3 is 14 amino acids. V was trimmed by 1 base and J by 0 bases, leaving 10 bases between them. The DNA of the CDR3 is TGTGCCTGGAGTGGGCAATCGAACTCCTACGAGCAGTACTTC. This gives the protein CAWSGQSNSYEQYF.

The CDR3, as DNA: TGTGCCAGCAGCGGAAACAGGGGGCTTTATGGCTACACCTTC. Translation gives CASSGNRGLYGYTF. V and J are TRBV2 and TRBJ1-2; 9 positions agree with TRBD1. Looked up from germline, CDR1 is SNHLY and CDR2 is FYNNEI. V dropped 6 bases and J dropped 5; count of bases not matched to a gene: 7. This CDR3 is 14 amino acids long.